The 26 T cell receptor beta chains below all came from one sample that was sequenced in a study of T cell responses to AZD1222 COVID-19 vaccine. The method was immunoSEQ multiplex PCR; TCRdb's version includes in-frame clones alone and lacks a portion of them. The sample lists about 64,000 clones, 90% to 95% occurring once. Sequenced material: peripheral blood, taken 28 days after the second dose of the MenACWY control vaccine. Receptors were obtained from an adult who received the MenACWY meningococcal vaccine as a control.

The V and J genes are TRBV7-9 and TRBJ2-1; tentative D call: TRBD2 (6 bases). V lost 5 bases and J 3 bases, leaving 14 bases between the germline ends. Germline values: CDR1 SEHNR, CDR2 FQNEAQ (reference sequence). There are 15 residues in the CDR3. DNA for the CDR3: TGTGCCAGCAGCCGCGCCGGGAGAATCTACAATGAGCAGTTCTTC. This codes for CASSRAGRIYNEQFF.

In DNA, the CDR3 is TGTGCCAGTAGTACCCCGGGACAGGGGAAGCAGTACTTC. This translates into CASSTPGQGKQYF. The V and J genes are TRBV19 and TRBJ2-7, with 10 bases matching TRBD1. The CDR3 consists of 13 residues. V trimming: 4 bases; J trimming: 8 bases; junction bases outside the gene matches: 5. CDR1 and CDR2 (germline): LNHDA, SQIVND (reference sequence).

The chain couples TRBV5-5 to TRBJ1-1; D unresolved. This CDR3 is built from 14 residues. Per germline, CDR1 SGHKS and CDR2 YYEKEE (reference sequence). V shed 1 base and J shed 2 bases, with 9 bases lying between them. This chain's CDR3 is CASSLWAANTEAFF. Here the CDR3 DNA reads TGTGCCAGCAGCTTGTGGGCAGCCAACACTGAAGCTTTCTTT. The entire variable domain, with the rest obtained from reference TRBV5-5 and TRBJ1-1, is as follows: DAGVTQSPTHLIKTRGQQVTLRCSPISGHKSVSWYQQVLGQGPQFIFQYYEKEERGRGNFPDRFSARQFPNYSSELNVNALLLGDSALYLCASSLWAANTEAFFGQGTRLTVV.

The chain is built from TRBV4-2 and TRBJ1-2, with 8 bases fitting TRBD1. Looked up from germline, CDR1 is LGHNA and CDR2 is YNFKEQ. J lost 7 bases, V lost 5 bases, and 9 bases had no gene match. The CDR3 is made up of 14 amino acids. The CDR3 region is CASSNDRGKGGYTF. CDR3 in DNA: TGTGCCAGCAGCAACGACAGGGGAAAGGGTGGCTACACCTTC.

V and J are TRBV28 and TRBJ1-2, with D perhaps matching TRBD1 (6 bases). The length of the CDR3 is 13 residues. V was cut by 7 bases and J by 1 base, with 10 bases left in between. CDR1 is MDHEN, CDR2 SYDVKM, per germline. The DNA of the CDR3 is TGTGCCAGCACTCCAGGGGATAACTATGGCTACACCTTC. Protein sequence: CASTPGDNYGYTF.

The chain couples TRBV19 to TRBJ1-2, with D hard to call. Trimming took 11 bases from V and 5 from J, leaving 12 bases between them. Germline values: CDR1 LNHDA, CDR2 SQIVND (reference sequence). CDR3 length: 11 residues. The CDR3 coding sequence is TGTGCCGGGCGCATGGGGTATGGCTACACCTTC. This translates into CAGRMGYGYTF.

The CDR3 nucleotides are TGTGCCAGCGAAAGTGTCAGGCGCAATGAGCAGTTCTTC. Its protein is CASESVRRNEQFF. The chain recombines TRBV2 with TRBJ2-1; D unresolved. Germline CDR1 and CDR2: SNHLY and FYNNEI. The CDR3 runs 13 residues. Trimming removed 8 bases from V and 6 bases from J, with 14 bases in between.

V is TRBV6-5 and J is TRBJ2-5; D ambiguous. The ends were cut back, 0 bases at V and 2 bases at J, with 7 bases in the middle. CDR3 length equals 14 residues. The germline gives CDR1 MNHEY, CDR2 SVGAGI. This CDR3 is CASSYSSIQETQYF. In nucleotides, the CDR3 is TGTGCCAGCAGTTACTCGTCCATTCAAGAGACCCAGTACTTC.

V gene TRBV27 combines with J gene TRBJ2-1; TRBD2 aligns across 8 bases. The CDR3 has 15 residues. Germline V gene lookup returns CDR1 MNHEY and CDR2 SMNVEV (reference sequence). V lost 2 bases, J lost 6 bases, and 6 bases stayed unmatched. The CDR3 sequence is CASSLMSGSGNEQFF. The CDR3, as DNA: TGTGCCAGCAGTTTAATGAGCGGGAGCGGCAATGAGCAGTTCTTC.

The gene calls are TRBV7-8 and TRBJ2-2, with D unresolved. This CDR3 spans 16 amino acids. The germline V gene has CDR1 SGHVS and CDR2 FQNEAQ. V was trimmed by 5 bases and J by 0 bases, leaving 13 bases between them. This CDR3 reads CASSQEVQANTGELFF. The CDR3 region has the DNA TGTGCCAGCAGCCAAGAGGTCCAGGCGAACACCGGGGAGCTGTTTTTT.

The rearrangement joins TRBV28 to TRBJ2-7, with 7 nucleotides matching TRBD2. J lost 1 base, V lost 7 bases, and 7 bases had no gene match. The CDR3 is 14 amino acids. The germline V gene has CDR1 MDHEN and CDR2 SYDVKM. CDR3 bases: TGTGCCAGCATTCCGGGGGGAAGGTCCTACGAGCAGTACTTC. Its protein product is CASIPGGRSYEQYF.

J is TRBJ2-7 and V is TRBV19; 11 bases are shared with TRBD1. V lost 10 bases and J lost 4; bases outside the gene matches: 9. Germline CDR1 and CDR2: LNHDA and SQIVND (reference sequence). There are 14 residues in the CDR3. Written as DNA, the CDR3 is TGTGCCACCTCCTCAGGACAGGGGGCGTACGAGCAGTACTTC. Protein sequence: CATSSGQGAYEQYF. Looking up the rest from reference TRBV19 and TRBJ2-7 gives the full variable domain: DGGITQSPKYLFRKEGQNVTLSCEQNLNHDAMYWYRQDPGQGLRLIYYSQIVNDFQKGDIAEGYSVSREKKESFPLTVTSAQKNPTAFYLCATSSGQGAYEQYFGPGTRLTVT.

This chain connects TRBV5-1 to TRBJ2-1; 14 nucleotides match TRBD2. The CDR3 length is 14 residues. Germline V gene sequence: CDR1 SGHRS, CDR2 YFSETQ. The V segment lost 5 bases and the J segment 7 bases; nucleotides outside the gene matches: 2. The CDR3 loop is CASRGTSGSNEQFF. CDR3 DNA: TGCGCCAGCAGAGGGACTAGCGGGAGTAATGAGCAGTTCTTC.

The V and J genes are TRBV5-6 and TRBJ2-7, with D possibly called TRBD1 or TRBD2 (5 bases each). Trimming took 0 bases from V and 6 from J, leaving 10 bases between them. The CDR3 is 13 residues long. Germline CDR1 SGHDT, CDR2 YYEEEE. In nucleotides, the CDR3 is TGTGCCAGCAGCTTGGTTGGGGCGGGCGAGCAGTACTTC. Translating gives CASSLVGAGEQYF.

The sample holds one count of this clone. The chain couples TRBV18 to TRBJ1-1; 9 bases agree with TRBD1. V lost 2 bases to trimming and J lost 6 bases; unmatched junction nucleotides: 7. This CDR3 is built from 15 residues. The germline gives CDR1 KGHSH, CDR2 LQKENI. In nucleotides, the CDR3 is TGTGCCAGCTCACCAAACCCGGGACAGGGACCTGAAGCTTTCTTT. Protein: CASSPNPGQGPEAFF.

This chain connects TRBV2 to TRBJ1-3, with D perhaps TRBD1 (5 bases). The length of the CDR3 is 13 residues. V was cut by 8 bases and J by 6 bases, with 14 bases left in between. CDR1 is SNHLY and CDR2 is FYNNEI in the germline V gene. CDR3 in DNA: TGTGCCAGCGCGCAAGGGGCCGAAAACACCATATATTTT. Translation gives CASAQGAENTIYF.

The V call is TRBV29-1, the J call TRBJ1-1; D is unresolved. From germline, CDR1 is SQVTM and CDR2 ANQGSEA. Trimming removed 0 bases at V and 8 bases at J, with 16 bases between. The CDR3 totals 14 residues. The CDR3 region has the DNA TGCAGCGTTGAAGATATAAACGTGCGGATGGAAGCTTTCTTT. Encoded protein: CSVEDINVRMEAFF.

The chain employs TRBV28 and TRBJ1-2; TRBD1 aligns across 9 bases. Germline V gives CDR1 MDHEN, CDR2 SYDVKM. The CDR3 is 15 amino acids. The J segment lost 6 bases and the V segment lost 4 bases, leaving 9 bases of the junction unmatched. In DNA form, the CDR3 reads TGTGCCAGCAGTTCTACAGGGGGCGCAAGGAATGGCTACACCTTC. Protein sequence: CASSSTGGARNGYTF.

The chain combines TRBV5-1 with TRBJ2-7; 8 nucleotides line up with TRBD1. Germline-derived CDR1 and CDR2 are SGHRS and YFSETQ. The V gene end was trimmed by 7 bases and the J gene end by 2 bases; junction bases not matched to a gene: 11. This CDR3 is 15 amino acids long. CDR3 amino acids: CASYLNPGQAYEQYF. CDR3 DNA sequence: TGCGCCAGCTACCTCAATCCGGGACAGGCCTACGAGCAGTACTTC. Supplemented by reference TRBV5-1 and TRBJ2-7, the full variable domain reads KAGVTQTPRYLIKTRGQQVTLSCSPISGHRSVSWYQQTPGQGLQFLFEYFSETQRNKGNFPGRFSGRQFSNSRSEMNVSTLELGDSALYLCASYLNPGQAYEQYFGPGTRLTVT.

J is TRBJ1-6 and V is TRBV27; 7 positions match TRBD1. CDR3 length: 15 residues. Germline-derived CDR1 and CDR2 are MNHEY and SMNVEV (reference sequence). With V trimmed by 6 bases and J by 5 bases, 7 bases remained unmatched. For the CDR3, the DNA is TGTGCCAGCAGCGCAGGGAGGGGGCATAATTCACCCCTCCACTTT. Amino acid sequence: CASSAGRGHNSPLHF.

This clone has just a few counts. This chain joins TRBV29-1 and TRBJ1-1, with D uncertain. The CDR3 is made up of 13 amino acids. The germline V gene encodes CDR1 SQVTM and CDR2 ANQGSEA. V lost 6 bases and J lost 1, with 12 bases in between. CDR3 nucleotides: TGCAGCGTGGAGGGAACTACGAACACTGAAGCTTTCTTT. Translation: CSVEGTTNTEAFF. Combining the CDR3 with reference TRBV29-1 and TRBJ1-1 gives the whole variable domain SAVISQKPSRDICQRGTSLTIQCQVDSQVTMMFWYRQQPGQSLTLIATANQGSEATYESGFVIDKFPISRPNLTFSTLTVSNMSPEDSSIYLCSVEGTTNTEAFFGQGTRLTVV.

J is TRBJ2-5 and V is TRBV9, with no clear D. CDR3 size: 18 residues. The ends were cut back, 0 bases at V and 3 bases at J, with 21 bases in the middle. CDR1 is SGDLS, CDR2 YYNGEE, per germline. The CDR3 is CASSVDGGSRPPEETQYF. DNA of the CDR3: TGTGCCAGCAGCGTAGACGGTGGCAGTAGGCCGCCCGAAGAGACCCAGTACTTC.

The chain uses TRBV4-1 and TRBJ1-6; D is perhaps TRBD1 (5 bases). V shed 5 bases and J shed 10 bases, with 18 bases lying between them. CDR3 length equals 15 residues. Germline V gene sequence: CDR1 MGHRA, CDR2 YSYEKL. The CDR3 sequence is CASSGRDGGESPLHF. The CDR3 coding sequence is TGCGCCAGCAGCGGACGGGACGGTGGAGAATCACCCCTCCACTTT.

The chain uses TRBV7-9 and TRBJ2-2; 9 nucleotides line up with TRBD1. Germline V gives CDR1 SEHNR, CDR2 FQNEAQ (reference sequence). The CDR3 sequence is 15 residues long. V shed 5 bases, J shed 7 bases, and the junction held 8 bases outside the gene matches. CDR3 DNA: TGTGCCAGCAGCGTAAACAGGGGGCCGAGCGGGGAGCTGTTTTTT. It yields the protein CASSVNRGPSGELFF.

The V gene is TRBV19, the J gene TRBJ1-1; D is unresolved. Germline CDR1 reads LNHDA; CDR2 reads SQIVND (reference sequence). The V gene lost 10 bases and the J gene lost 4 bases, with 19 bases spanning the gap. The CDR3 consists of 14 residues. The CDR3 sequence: CATSWGISGTEAFF. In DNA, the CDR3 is TGTGCCACCTCCTGGGGTATCTCGGGCACTGAAGCTTTCTTT.

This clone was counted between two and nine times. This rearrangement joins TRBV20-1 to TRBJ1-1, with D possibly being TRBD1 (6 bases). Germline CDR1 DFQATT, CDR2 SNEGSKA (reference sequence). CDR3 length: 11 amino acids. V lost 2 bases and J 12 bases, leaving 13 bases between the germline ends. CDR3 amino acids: CSARSQGVTFF. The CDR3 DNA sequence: TGCAGTGCTAGATCACAGGGAGTGACTTTCTTT.